This TCR beta chain was captured by sequencing in a study of immune evolution from preneoplasia to lung adenocarcinoma. Findings and limits, study-wide: Top clone frequencies peaked in normal lung, apparently declining through invasive adenocarcinoma. Later-stage lesions appeared to have more T cells, more diversity, less clonality.

Produced via immunoSEQ multiplex PCR; TCRdb's table is partial and in-frame only. This table holds roughly 9,900 clones, about 88% found once. In germline, CDR1 is SGDLS, CDR2 YYNGEE. CDR3 length: 15 residues. V lost 2 bases and J lost 5; bases outside the gene matches: 2. This clone came up a few times. Its antigen is still unknown. This sequence originates from a person between 65 and 79 years old with invasive lung adenocarcinoma. Some clones in this sample may be carry-over from other donors' samples. This chain connects TRBV9 to TRBJ2-1; 12 bases agree with TRBD2. Sequencing was performed on FFPE invasive lung adenocarcinoma tissue. CDR3 DNA sequence: TGTGCCAGCAGCGTCGGGACTAGCGGGCACAATGAGCAGTTCTTC. It codes for CASSVGTSGHNEQFF.